This T cell receptor (beta chain) was identified during a study of T cell responses to AZD1222 COVID-19 vaccine. General study points: At 160-218 and 743-854, vaccine-associated CD4 TCRs were dominant, and they spanned spike.

A note on this clone: Its matching antigen is unknown.

Method: immunoSEQ multiplex PCR; TCRdb's copy keeps in-frame clones and lacks some. The table includes roughly 120,000 clones, around nine tenths detected once. This material consisted of peripheral blood, taken on day 0 of AZD1222 vaccination. The receptor's source is an adult in good health.

The CDR3 DNA reads TGTGCCAGCAGCTTCGATTCTCAGGCCGGGGAGCTGTTTTTT. Its protein is CASSFDSQAGELFF. This chain connects TRBV7-3 to TRBJ2-2; no clear D. The V end was cut by 3 bases, the J end by 6 bases, with 11 bases between. This CDR3 comprises 14 residues. Looked up from germline, CDR1 is SGHTA and CDR2 is FQGTGA.